The TCR beta chain described here comes from a study of control samples from healthy donors and cancer patients. This CDR3 comprises 12 residues. Germline CDR1 is SEHNR and CDR2 is FQNEAQ (reference sequence). V was cut by 1 base and J by 8 bases, with 8 bases left in between. This table comes from immunoSEQ multiplex PCR, and its TCRdb copy is limited to in-frame clones, with some not included. The repertoire has about 130,000 clones, roughly 92% of them found once; the top ten carry around 5.8%. This clone appeared many times. V gene TRBV7-9 combines with J gene TRBJ1-2; no clear D. The sample comprised blood. The sequence came from a man younger than 35 in good health. The CDR3 nucleotides are TGTGCCAGCAGCTTAGACGAGGGCGGCTACACCTTC. Translation: CASSLDEGGYTF.